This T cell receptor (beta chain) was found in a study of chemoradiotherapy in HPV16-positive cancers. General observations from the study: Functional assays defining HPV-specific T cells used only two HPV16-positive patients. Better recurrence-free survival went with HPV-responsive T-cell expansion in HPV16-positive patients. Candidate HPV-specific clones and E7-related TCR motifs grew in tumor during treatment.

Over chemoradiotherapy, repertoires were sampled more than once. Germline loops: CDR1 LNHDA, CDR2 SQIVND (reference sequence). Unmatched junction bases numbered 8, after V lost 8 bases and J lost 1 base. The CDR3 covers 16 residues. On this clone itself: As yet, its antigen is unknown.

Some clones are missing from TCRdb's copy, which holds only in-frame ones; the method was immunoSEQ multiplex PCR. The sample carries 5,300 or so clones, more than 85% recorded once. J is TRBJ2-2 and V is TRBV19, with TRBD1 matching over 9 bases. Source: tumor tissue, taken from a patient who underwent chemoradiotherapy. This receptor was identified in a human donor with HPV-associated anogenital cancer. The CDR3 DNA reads TGTGCCAGTCGACGACCGGGACAGGGGAACACCGGGGAGCTGTTTTTT. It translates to CASRRPGQGNTGELFF.